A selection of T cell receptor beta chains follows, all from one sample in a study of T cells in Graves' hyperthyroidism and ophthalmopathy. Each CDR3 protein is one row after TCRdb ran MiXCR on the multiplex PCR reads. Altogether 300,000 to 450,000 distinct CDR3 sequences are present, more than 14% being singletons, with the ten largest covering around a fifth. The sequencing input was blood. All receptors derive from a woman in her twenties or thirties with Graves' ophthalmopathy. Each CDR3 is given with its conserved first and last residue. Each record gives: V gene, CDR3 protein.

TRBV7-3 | CASSPHTTDTQYF
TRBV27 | CASCLLRAATDTQYF
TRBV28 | CASSLRDITDTQYF
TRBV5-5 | CASSLNRGLGNTIYF
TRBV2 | CASSEDAQVSPEAFF
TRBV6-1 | CASSGTGSQNTIYF
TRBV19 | CASTGQAYNEQFF
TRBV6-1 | CASSILSEVSEAFF
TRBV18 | CASSHLTGVDNTEAFF
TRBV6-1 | CASSPPGPPGNEQFF
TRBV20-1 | CSARDPDHPREQYF
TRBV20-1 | CSASRGPGYEQYF
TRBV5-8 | CASSLASGRTDTQYF
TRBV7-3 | CASSFQTEPYEQYF
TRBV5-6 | CASSLTLTGERTGELFF
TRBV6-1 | CASSERTAGGGNQPQHF
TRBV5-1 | CASSLPRPSNQPQHF
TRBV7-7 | CASSFLGGVMVARNQPQHF
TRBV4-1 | CASSQTLSGGYNEQFF
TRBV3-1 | CASSQALAGGHEQYF
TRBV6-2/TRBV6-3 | CASTAEGGPRLEQFF
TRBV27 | CASSSWGDATNEKLFF
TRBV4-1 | CASSQAAYTGGSGYTF
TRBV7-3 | CASSLFSGGAYTQYF
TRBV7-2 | CASSFGQGEGYTF
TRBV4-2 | CASSRTGGRHGELFF
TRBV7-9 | CASSRWDRSYEQYF
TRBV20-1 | CSADELAGNYNEQFF
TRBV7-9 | CASSLQGPGSPLHF
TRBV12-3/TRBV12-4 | CASRLGARGYTF
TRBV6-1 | CASSESGLGTEAFF
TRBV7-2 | CASSTPRGGSYNEQFF
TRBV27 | CASSLSKGGNTEAFF
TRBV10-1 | CASSGGPTGEAFF